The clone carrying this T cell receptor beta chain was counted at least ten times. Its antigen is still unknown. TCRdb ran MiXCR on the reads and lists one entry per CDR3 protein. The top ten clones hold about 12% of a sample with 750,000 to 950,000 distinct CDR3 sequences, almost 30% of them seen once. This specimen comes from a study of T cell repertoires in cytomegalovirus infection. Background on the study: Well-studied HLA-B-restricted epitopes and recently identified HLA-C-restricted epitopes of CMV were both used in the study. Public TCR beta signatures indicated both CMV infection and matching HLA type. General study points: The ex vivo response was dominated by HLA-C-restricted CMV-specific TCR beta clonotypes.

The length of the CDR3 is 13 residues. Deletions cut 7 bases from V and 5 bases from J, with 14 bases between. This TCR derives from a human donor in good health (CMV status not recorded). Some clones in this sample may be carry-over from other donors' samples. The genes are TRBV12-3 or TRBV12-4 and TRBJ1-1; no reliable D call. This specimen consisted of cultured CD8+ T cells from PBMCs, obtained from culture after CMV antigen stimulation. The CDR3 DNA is TGTGCCAGCACGGACTCATCCGTGACTGAAGCTTTCTTT. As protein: CASTDSSVTEAFF.